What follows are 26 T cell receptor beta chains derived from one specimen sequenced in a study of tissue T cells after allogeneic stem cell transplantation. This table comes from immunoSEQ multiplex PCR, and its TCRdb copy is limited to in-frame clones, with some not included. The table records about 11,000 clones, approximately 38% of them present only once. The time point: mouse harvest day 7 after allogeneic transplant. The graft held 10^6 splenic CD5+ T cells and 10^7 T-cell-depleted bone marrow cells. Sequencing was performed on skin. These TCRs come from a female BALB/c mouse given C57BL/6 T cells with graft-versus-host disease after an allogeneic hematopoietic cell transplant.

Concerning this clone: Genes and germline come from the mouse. The sequenced part of the CDR3 DNA is TGTGCCAGCAGACTGTATGCTGAGCAGTTC. Encoded protein: CASRLYAEQF. The complete CDR3 reads CASRLYAEQFF. The V call is TRBV3, the J call TRBJ2-1; D gene uncertain. The CDR3 end lies 1 residue beyond the end of the read and is filled in from the germline J gene. Per germline, CDR1 SNHLY and CDR2 FYNGKV (reference sequence). Trimming left V 6 bases short and J 4 bases short, with 4 bases between. This CDR3 region has 11 residues.

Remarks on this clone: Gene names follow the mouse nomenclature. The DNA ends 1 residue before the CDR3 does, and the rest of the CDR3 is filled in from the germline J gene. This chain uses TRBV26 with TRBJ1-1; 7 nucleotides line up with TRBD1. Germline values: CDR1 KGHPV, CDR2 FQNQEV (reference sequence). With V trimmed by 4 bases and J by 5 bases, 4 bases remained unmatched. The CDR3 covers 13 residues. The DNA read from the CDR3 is TGTGCCAGCAGTCCCTCGACAGGGACAGAAGTCTTC. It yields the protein CASSPSTGTEVF. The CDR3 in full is CASSPSTGTEVFF.

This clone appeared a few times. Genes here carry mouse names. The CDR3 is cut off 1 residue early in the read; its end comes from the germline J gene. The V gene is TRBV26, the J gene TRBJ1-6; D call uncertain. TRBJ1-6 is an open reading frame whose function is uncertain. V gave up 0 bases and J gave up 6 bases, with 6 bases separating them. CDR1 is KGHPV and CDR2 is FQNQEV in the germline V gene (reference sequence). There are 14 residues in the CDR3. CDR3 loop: CASSLSQINSPLYF. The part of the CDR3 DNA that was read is TGTGCCAGCAGTCTGTCACAGATTAATTCGCCCCTCTAC.

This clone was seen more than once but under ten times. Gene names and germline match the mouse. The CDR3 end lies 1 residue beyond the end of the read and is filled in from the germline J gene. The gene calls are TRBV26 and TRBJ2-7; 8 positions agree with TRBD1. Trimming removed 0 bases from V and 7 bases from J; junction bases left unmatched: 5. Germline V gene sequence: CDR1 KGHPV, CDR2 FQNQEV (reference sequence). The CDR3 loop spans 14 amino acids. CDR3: CASSLSQGAREQYF. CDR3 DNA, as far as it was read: TGTGCCAGCAGTCTGTCGCAGGGGGCGCGGGAACAGTAC.

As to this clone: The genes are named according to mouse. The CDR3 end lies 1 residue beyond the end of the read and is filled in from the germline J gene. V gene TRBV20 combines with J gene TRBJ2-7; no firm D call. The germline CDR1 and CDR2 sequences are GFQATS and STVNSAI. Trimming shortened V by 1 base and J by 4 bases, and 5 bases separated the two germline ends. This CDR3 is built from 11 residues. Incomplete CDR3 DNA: TGTGGTGCTAGGGTTGGGTATGAACAGTAC. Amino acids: CGARVGYEQY. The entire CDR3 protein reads CGARVGYEQYF.

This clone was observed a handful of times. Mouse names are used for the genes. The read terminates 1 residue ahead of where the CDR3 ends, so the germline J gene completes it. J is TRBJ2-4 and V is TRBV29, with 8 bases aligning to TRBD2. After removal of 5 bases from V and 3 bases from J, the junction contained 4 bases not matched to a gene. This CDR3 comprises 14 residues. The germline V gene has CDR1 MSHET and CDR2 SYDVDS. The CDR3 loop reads CASSPWGGQNTLYF. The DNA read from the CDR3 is TGTGCTAGCAGTCCATGGGGGGGGCAAAACACCTTGTAC.

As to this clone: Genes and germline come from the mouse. CDR3 sequence: CASSLDGAQDTQYF. The sequenced part of the CDR3 DNA is TGTGCAAGCAGCTTAGATGGGGCGCAAGACACCCAGTAC. V is TRBV16 and J is TRBJ2-5; D is tentatively TRBD1 or TRBD2 (5 bases each). The read finishes 1 residue shy of the CDR3 end, and the germline J gene is used to complete it. The CDR3 is 14 amino acids. V lost 0 bases, J lost 3 bases, and 7 bases lay in between. Germline V CDR1 and CDR2: SGHSA, FRNQAP.

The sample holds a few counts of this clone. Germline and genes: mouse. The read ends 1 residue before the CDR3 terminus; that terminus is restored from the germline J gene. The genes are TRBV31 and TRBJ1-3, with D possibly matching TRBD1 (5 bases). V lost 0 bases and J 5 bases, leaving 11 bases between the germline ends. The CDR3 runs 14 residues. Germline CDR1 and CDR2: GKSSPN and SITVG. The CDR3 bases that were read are TGTGCCTGGAGTCTACCCCAGGGAAGAAATACGCTCTAT. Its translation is CAWSLPQGRNTLY. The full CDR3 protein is CAWSLPQGRNTLYF.

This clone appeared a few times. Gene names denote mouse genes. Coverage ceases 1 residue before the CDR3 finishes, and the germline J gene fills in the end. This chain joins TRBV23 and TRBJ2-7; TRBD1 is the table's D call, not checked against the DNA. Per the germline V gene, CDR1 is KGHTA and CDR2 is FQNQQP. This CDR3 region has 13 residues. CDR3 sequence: CSSSQVRKYEQYF. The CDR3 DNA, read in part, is TGCTCCAGCAGTCAAGTCAGAAAATATGAACAGTAC. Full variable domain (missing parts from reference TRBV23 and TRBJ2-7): DAAVTQKPRYLIKMKGQEAEMKCIPEKGHTAVFWYQQKQSKELKFLIYFQNQQPLDQIDMVKERFSAVCPSSSLCSLGIRTCEAEDSALYLCSSSQVRKYEQYFGPGTRLTVL.

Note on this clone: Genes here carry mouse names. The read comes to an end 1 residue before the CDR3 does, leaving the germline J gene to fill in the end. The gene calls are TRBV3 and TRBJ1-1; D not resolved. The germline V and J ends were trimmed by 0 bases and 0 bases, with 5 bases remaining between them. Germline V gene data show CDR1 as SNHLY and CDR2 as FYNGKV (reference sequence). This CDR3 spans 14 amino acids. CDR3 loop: CASSLAPANTEVFF. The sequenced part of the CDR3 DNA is TGTGCCAGCAGCTTAGCCCCTGCAAACACAGAAGTCTTC.

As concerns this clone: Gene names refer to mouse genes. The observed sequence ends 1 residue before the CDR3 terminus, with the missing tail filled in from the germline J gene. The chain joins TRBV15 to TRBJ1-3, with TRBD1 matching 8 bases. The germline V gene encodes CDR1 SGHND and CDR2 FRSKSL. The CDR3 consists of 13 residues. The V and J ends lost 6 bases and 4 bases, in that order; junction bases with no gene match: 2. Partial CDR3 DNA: TGTGCCAGCAGCAGGGGGCTCGGAAATACGCTCTAT. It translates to CASSRGLGNTLY. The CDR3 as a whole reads CASSRGLGNTLYF.

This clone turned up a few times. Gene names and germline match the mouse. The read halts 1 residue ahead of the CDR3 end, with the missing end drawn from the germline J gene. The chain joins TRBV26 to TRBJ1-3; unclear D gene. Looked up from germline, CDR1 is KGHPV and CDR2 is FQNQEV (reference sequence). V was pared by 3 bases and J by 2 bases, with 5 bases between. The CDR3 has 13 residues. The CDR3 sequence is CASSLEAGNTLYF. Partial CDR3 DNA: TGTGCCAGCAGTCTCGAGGCTGGAAATACGCTCTAT.

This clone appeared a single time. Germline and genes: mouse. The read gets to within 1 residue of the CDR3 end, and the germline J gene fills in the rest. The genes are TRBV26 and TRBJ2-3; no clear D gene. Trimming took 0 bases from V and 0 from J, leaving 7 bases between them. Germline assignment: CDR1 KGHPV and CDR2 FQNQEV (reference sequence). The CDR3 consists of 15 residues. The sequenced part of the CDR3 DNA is TGTGCCAGCAGTCTGTCCCCAAATAGTGCAGAAACGCTGTAT. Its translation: CASSLSPNSAETLY. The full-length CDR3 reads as CASSLSPNSAETLYF.

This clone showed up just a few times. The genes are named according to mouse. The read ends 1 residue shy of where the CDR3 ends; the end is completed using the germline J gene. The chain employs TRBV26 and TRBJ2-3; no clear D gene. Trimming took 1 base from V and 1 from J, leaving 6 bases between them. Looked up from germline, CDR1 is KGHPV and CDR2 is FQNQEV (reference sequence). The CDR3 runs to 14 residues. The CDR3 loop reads CASSLWGGAETLYF. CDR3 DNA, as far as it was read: TGTGCCAGCAGTCTGTGGGGAGGTGCAGAAACGCTGTAT. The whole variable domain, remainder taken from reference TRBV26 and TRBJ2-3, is NSKVIQTPRYLVKGQGQKAKMRCIPEKGHPVVFWYQQNKNNEFKFLINFQNQEVLQQIDMTEKRFSAECPSNSPCSLEIQSSEAGDSALYLCASSLWGGAETLYFGSGTRLTVL.

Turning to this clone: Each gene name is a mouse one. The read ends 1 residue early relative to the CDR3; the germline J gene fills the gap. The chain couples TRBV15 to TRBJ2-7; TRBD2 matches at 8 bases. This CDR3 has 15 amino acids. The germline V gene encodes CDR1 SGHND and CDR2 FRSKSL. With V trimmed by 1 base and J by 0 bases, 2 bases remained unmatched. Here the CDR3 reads CASSLGGGLSYEQYF. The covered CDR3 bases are TGTGCCAGCAGTTTAGGGGGGGGCCTCTCCTATGAACAGTAC.

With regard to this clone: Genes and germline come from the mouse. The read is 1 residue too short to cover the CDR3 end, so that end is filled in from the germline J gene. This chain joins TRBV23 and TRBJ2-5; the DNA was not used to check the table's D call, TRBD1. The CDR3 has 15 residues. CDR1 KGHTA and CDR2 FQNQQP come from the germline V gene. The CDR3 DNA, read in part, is TGCTCCAGCAGTCAATTGACACAATTCCAAGACACCCAGTAC. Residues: CSSSQLTQFQDTQY. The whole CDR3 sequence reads CSSSQLTQFQDTQYF.

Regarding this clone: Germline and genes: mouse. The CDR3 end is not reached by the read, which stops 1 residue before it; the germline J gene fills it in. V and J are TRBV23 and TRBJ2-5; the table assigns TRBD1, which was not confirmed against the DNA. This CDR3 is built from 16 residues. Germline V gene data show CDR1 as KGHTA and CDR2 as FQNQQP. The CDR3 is CSSSPGTGGGQDTQYF. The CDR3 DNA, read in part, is TGCTCCAGCAGCCCCGGGACAGGGGGCGGCCAAGACACCCAGTAC.

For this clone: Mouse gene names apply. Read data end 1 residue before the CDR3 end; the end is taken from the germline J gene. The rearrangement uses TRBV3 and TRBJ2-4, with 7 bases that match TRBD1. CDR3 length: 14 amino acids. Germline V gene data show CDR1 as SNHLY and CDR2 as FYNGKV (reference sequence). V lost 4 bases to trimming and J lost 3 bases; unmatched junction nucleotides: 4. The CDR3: CASSSPGQQNTLYF. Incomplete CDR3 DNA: TGTGCCAGCAGCTCTCCGGGACAGCAAAACACCTTGTAC.

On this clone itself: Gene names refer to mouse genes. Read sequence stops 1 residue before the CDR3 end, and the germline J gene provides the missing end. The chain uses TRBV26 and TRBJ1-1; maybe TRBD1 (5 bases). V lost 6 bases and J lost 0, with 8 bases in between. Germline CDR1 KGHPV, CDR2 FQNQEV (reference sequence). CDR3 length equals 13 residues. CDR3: CASRRGQNTEVFF. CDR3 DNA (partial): TGTGCCAGCAGACGGGGACAGAACACAGAAGTCTTC.

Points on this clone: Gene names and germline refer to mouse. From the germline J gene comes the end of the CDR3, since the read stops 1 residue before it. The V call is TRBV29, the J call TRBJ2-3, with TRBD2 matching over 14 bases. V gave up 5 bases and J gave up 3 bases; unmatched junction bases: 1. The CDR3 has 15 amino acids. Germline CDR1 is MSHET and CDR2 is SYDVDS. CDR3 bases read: TGTGCTAGCAGTGGGACTGGGGGGGCAGCAGAAACGCTGTAT. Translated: CASSGTGGAAETLY. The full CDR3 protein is CASSGTGGAAETLYF.

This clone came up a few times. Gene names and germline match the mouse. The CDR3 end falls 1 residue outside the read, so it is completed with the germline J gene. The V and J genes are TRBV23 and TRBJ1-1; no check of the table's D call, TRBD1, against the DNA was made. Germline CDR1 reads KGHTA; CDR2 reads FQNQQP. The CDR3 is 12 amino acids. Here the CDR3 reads CSSRQGHTEVFF. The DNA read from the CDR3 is TGCTCCAGCAGGCAGGGGCACACAGAAGTCTTC.

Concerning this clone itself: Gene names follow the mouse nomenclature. The covered CDR3 bases are TGTGCCAGCAGGCTCACTGGAAATACGCTCTAT. Encoded protein: CASRLTGNTLY. The whole CDR3 sequence reads CASRLTGNTLYF. The chain is built from TRBV13-3 and TRBJ1-3, with D unresolved. Coverage ceases 1 residue before the CDR3 finishes, and the germline J gene fills in the end. Between the trimmed V and J ends, which lost 5 bases and 2 bases, there was a span of 5 bases. Germline V gene sequence: CDR1 NNHDY, CDR2 SYVADS. The CDR3 has 12 amino acids.

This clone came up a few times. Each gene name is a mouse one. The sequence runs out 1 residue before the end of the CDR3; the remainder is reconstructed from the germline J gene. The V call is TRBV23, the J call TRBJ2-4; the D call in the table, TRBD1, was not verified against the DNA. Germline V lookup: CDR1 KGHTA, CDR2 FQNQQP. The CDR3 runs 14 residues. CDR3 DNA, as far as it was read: TGCTCCAGCAGTACACAGGGTAGTCAAAACACCTTGTAC. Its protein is CSSSTQGSQNTLY. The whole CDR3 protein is CSSSTQGSQNTLYF.

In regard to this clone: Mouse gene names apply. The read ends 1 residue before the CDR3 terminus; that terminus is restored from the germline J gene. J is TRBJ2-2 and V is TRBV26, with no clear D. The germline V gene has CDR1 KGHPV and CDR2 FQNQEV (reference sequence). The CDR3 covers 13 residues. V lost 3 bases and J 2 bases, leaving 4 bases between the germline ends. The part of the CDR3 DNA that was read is TGTGCCAGCAGTCTACGGAACACCGGGCAGCTCTAC. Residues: CASSLRNTGQLY. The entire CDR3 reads CASSLRNTGQLYF.

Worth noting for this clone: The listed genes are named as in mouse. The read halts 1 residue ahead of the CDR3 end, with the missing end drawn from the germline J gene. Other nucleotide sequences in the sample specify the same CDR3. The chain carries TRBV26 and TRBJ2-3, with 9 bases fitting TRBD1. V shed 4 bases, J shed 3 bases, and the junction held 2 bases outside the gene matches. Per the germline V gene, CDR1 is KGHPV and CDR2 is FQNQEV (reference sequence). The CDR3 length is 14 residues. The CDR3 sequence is CASSPTGGAETLYF. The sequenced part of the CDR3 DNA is TGTGCCAGCAGTCCTACAGGGGGCGCAGAAACGCTGTAT.

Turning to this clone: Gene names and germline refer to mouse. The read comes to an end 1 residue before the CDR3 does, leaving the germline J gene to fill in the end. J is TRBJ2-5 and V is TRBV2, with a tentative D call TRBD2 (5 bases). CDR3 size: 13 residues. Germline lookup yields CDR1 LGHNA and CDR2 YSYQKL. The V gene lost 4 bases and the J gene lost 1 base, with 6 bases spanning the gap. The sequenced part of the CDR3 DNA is TGTGCCAGCAGCCTCTGGGACCAAGACACCCAGTAC. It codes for CASSLWDQDTQY. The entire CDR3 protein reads CASSLWDQDTQYF.